Presented here are 19 T cell receptor beta chains from one specimen sequenced in a study of blood T cell repertoires in COVID-19. Repertoires were generated with immunoSEQ multiplex PCR, while TCRdb's copy carries only in-frame clones and drops some. This sample carries roughly 80,000 clones, under 80% of them seen once, and the ten largest clones take approximately 16%. The sample was peripheral blood. These receptors came from a human donor in a cohort sampled during active COVID-19.

This clone is a singleton in its sample. V usage is TRBV12-5 and J usage is TRBJ2-3; D gene uncertain. The V and J ends lost 5 bases and 5 bases respectively, with 5 bases between them. The CDR3 has 11 amino acids. Germline loops: CDR1 LGHNT, CDR2 FRNRAP. This CDR3 reads CASGHRDTQYF. DNA of the CDR3: TGTGCTAGTGGTCATAGAGATACGCAGTATTTT.

CDR3 in amino acids: CASSITGGTGELFF. DNA of the CDR3: TGTGCCAGTAGTATCACCGGGGGCACCGGGGAGCTGTTTTTT. The rearrangement links TRBV19 to TRBJ2-2; a possible D gene is TRBD2 (6 bases). Looked up from germline, CDR1 is LNHDA and CDR2 is SQIVND (reference sequence). Trimming removed 3 bases at V and 4 bases at J, with 9 bases between. CDR3 size: 14 residues.

This rearrangement joins TRBV27 to TRBJ1-1, with a weak D call TRBD1 (6 bases). V lost 4 bases to trimming and J lost 4 bases, with 13 bases between them. This CDR3 contains 14 residues. In germline, CDR1 is MNHEY, CDR2 SMNVEV (reference sequence). The chain's CDR3 is CASSYGGWGTEAFF. Written as DNA, the CDR3 is TGTGCCAGCAGTTATGGGGGCTGGGGCACTGAAGCTTTCTTT.

Only one count was recorded for this clone. The rearrangement links TRBV25-1 to TRBJ1-3, with D possibly TRBD1 on 5 matching bases. V was cut by 0 bases and J by 2 bases, with 11 bases left in between. From germline, CDR1 is MGHDK and CDR2 SYGVNS. The CDR3 runs to 16 residues. CDR3: CASSEYGAGAGNTIYF. The CDR3 DNA reads TGTGCCAGCAGTGAATATGGGGCGGGGGCTGGAAACACCATATATTTT. The full variable domain, its missing parts supplied by reference TRBV25-1 and TRBJ1-3, is EADIYQTPRYLVIGTGKKITLECSQTMGHDKMYWYQQDPGMELHLIHYSYGVNSTEKGDLSSESTVSRIRTEHFPLTLESARPSHTSQYLCASSEYGAGAGNTIYFGEGSWLTVV.

This clone was observed a handful of times. The chain carries TRBV5-1 and TRBJ1-1; 7 bases fit TRBD1. V trimming: 3 bases; J trimming: 1 base; junction bases outside the gene matches: 6. Germline loops: CDR1 SGHRS, CDR2 YFSETQ. CDR3 size: 15 residues. The CDR3 region is CASSSNYRGNTEAFF. CDR3 nucleotides: TGCGCCAGCAGCTCAAATTACAGGGGGAACACTGAAGCTTTCTTT.

This clone was observed a single time. This sequence joins TRBV4-3 and TRBJ2-1, with 8 bases aligning to TRBD2. Germline-derived CDR1 and CDR2 are LGHNA and YSLEER. V lost 1 base and J lost 4; bases outside the gene matches: 6. The CDR3 loop spans 16 amino acids. The CDR3 loop is CASSQARTSGYNEQFF. The CDR3 bases are TGCGCCAGCAGCCAAGCTCGCACTAGCGGTTACAATGAGCAGTTCTTC.

The chain recombines TRBV18 with TRBJ1-6; D is perhaps TRBD1 (6 bases). V lost 0 bases and J lost 7, with 10 bases in between. The CDR3 extends over 15 amino acids. Germline V gives CDR1 KGHSH, CDR2 LQKENI. The CDR3 coding sequence is TGTGCCAGCTCACCACCGTTCCAGGGGAATTCACCCCTCCACTTT. Protein product: CASSPPFQGNSPLHF.

The J gene is TRBJ2-2, the V gene TRBV7-8; no definite D call. The CDR3 extends over 15 amino acids. Trimming took off 5 bases at V and 0 bases at J, with 10 bases between the two ends. Germline V gene sequence: CDR1 SGHVS, CDR2 FQNEAQ. CDR3 region: CASSTWAANTGELFF. The DNA of the CDR3 is TGTGCCAGCAGCACGTGGGCCGCGAACACCGGGGAGCTGTTTTTT.

The genes are TRBV12-3 or TRBV12-4 and TRBJ2-1, with D maybe TRBD1 (6 bases). Deletions cut 6 bases from V and 7 bases from J, with 13 bases between. This CDR3 has 13 residues. The CDR3 nucleotides are TGTGCCAGCAGGACGACAGGCTGGAATGAGCAGTTCTTC. It codes for CASRTTGWNEQFF.

The CDR3 sequence: CASSSRTGASGNTIYF. For the CDR3, the DNA is TGCGCCAGCAGCTCCCGGACAGGGGCCTCTGGAAACACCATATATTTT. This rearrangement joins TRBV5-1 to TRBJ1-3; 9 bases align to TRBD1. CDR1 and CDR2 from the germline V gene are SGHRS and YFSETQ. This CDR3 comprises 16 residues. V gave up 3 bases and J gave up 0 bases; unmatched junction bases: 4.

The V and J genes are TRBV5-6 and TRBJ1-4; 7 bases align to TRBD1. This CDR3 spans 16 amino acids. Germline CDR1 reads SGHDT; CDR2 reads YYEEEE. Trimming removed 4 bases from V and 11 bases from J; junction bases left unmatched: 17. The CDR3 is CASSRQSQGVREKLFF. The CDR3 DNA follows: TGTGCCAGCAGCCGCCAATCCCAGGGGGTGAGGGAGAAACTGTTTTTT.

CDR3 sequence (DNA): TGTGCCAGCAGTGCAGTCGTGAACACTGAAGCTTTCTTT. It is translated as CASSAVVNTEAFF. J is TRBJ1-1 and V is TRBV2; D remains unclear. CDR1 SNHLY and CDR2 FYNNEI come from the germline V gene. Trimming removed 4 bases from V and 0 bases from J, with 6 bases in between. CDR3 length: 13 amino acids.

The chain carries TRBV29-1 and TRBJ2-1, with TRBD2 identical over 11 bases. The germline V gene has CDR1 SQVTM and CDR2 ANQGSEA. Trimming cost V 0 bases and J 4 bases; bases outside gene matches: 8. This CDR3 contains 17 residues. Here the CDR3 reads CSVEDRLAGGVYNEQFF. DNA for the CDR3: TGCAGCGTTGAAGATAGGTTAGCGGGGGGGGTATACAATGAGCAGTTCTTC.

The V gene is TRBV3-1 (or the pseudogene TRBV3-2), the J gene TRBJ2-6, with D unclear. The germline V and J ends were trimmed by 3 bases and 0 bases, with 15 bases remaining between them. Per germline, CDR1 LGHDT and CDR2 YNNKEL (reference sequence). This CDR3 comprises 18 residues. The CDR3 DNA reads TGTGCCAGCAGCCAGTGGTCTAGTTTGGACTCTGGGGCCAACGTCCTGACTTTC. It translates to CASSQWSSLDSGANVLTF.

The chain couples TRBV5-4 to TRBJ1-1; a possible D gene is TRBD1 (6 bases). This CDR3 has 16 amino acids. Looked up from germline, CDR1 is SGHNT and CDR2 is YYREEE (reference sequence). Trimming took 0 bases from V and 3 from J, leaving 15 bases between them. Here the CDR3 DNA reads TGTGCCAGCAGCTTGGCCGGGGGGCGGGTAGACACTGAAGCTTTCTTT. Translating gives CASSLAGGRVDTEAFF.

The chain employs TRBV29-1 and TRBJ2-1; 8 positions match TRBD1. The V gene end was trimmed by 6 bases and the J gene end by 7 bases; junction bases not matched to a gene: 8. The CDR3 length is 13 residues. Per germline, CDR1 SQVTM and CDR2 ANQGSEA. The CDR3 nucleotides are TGCAGCGTGGACGGACAGGGTGGGAATGAGCAGTTCTTC. Amino acid sequence: CSVDGQGGNEQFF.

The table lists this clone with a few counts. J is TRBJ2-1 and V is TRBV11-2, with 10 bases identical to TRBD1. The CDR3 extends over 15 amino acids. CDR1 and CDR2 (germline): SGHAT, FQNNGV. J was trimmed by 4 bases and V by 8 bases; bases with no gene match: 8. The CDR3 sequence: CASSWTGGLYNEQFF. In DNA, the CDR3 is TGTGCCAGCTCCTGGACAGGGGGTCTATACAATGAGCAGTTCTTC.

The chain recombines TRBV7-9 with TRBJ2-6; a possible D gene is TRBD1 (5 bases). The germline CDR1 and CDR2 sequences are SEHNR and FQNEAQ (reference sequence). The CDR3 contains 18 residues. With 1 base removed from V and 0 bases from J, the gap between germline ends came to 13 bases. CDR3 DNA: TGTGCCAGCAGCTTAGGCACAGGTCCTGACTCTGGGGCCAACGTCCTGACTTTC. Its translation is CASSLGTGPDSGANVLTF.

This clone was counted once. The chain links TRBV9 to TRBJ2-1; 8 bases agree with TRBD1. Looked up from germline, CDR1 is SGDLS and CDR2 is YYNGEE. This CDR3 has 17 residues. With 4 bases clipped from V and 4 bases from J, the junction kept 13 bases outside the gene matches. The CDR3 nucleotides are TGTGCCAGCAGCCCCTGGACAGGGCCGTGGGGATACAATGAGCAGTTCTTC. It is translated as CASSPWTGPWGYNEQFF.